One TCR beta chain is described in this entry. Germline loops: CDR1 SGHTA, CDR2 FQGTGA. The CDR3 runs 15 residues. Trimming removed 6 bases at V and 2 bases at J, with 15 bases between. The data were obtained in a study of shared clonotypes between healthy human individuals. About the research overall: CD4 naive and CD4 memory each took three plates per donor, while CD8 naive took two and CD8 memory one.

An even split of each subset's genomic DNA across several immunoSEQ plates was performed. Sequenced by immunoSEQ multiplex PCR; TCRdb stores in-frame clones only, minus some. The data hold 2 million to 2.5 million clones, with 85% to 95% observed a single time. All the donors were Caucasian adults who lived in Nashville, Tennessee. The clonotype originates from a man between 18 and 29 years old in good health. Some clones in this sample may be carry-over from other donors' samples. The chain recombines TRBV7-3 with TRBJ2-3, with D perhaps matching TRBD2 (6 bases). The sequenced sample consisted of naive CD4+ T cells from PBMCs. Documented subset: CD45RA+ positively selected. This CDR3 is CASSLNGGVTDTQYF. For the CDR3, the DNA is TGTGCCAGCAGTCTAAATGGCGGGGTCACAGATACGCAGTATTTT.